One and the same sample provided the 27 T cell receptor beta chains below, sequenced in a study of cytomegalovirus exposure and HLA in healthy donors. 60 Vbeta and 13 Jbeta primers were used in PCR. Here immunoSEQ multiplex PCR was the method, and the copy in TCRdb shows in-frame clones only, minus some. The sample includes 100,000 to 130,000 clones, roughly 72% seen only once; the top ten take 7.8%. The sequencing sample was made of PBMCs. The receptors shown here come from a man aged 25-40 years in good health and CMV-seronegative.

The chain combines TRBV30 with TRBJ2-3, with TRBD2 identical over 7 bases. There are 13 residues in the CDR3. Germline values: CDR1 GTSNPN, CDR2 SVGIG (reference sequence). Germline trimming cut 5 bases from V and 0 bases from J; bases unmatched to any gene: 2. The CDR3 DNA follows: TGTGCCTGGGGTAGCGGGAGCACAGATACGCAGTATTTT. Translation gives CAWGSGSTDTQYF. Looking up the rest from reference TRBV30 and TRBJ2-3 gives the full variable domain: SQTIHQWPATLVQPVGSPLSLECTVEGTSNPNLYWYRQAAGRGLQLLFYSVGIGQISSEVPQNLSASRPQDRQFILSSKKLLLSDSGFYLCAWGSGSTDTQYFGPGTRLTVL.

The chain has TRBV5-1 and TRBJ2-1, with 11 bases aligning to TRBD2. The CDR3 is 18 amino acids. After removal of 2 bases from V and 0 bases from J, the junction contained 7 bases not matched to a gene. CDR1 is SGHRS, CDR2 YFSETQ, per germline. CDR3 residues: CASSFTSGSPSSYNEQFF. The CDR3 DNA reads as TGCGCCAGCAGCTTTACTAGCGGGAGTCCCAGCTCCTACAATGAGCAGTTCTTC.

The gene calls are TRBV7-6 and TRBJ2-3; D may be TRBD1 (5 bases). Germline CDR1 reads SGHVS; CDR2 reads FNYEAQ. The CDR3 runs 11 residues. V lost 2 bases to trimming and J lost 11 bases, with 8 bases between them. The CDR3 here is CASSLTDKQYF. The CDR3 DNA reads TGTGCCAGCAGCTTAACGGACAAGCAGTATTTT.

The chain joins TRBV9 to TRBJ2-6, with 7 bases fitting TRBD2. CDR1 is SGDLS, CDR2 YYNGEE, per germline. The CDR3 has 16 residues. Trimming at V came to 0 bases and at J to 4 bases, leaving 4 bases not matched to a gene. CDR3 nucleotide sequence: TGTGCCAGCAGCGTAGAGGGAGGGTTCGGGGCCAACGTCCTGACTTTC. Translating gives CASSVEGGFGANVLTF.

V is TRBV30 and J is TRBJ1-1, with a possible D match to TRBD1 (5 bases). This CDR3 is built from 14 residues. Per germline, CDR1 GTSNPN and CDR2 SVGIG (reference sequence). V dropped 1 base and J dropped 5 bases, with 14 bases sitting between them. The CDR3: CAWSGGVGRTEAFF. Written as DNA, the CDR3 is TGTGCCTGGAGTGGGGGGGTGGGTAGGACTGAAGCTTTCTTT.

This chain joins TRBV19 and TRBJ1-1, with D tentatively TRBD1 (5 bases). The CDR3 covers 14 residues. V was cut by 9 bases and J by 1 base, with 15 bases left in between. Germline assignment: CDR1 LNHDA and CDR2 SQIVND (reference sequence). This CDR3 reads CASFTRVGNTEAFF. Written as DNA, the CDR3 is TGTGCCAGCTTCACCAGGGTGGGGAACACTGAAGCTTTCTTT.

This rearrangement joins TRBV5-6 to TRBJ1-6; 8 bases map to TRBD1. Germline V gene data show CDR1 as SGHDT and CDR2 as YYEEEE. The V and J ends lost 5 bases and 7 bases, in that order; junction bases with no gene match: 5. The CDR3 length is 14 residues. The CDR3 reads CASRRTGRNSPLHF. The CDR3 DNA reads as TGTGCCAGCAGAAGGACAGGGCGGAATTCACCCCTCCACTTT.

This clone showed up just once. The chain is built from TRBV7-9 and TRBJ1-1; D might be TRBD1 (5 bases). Germline V gene data show CDR1 as SEHNR and CDR2 as FQNEAQ (reference sequence). V was clipped by 6 bases and J by 4 bases, with 15 bases between them. The CDR3 has 14 residues. CDR3 coding DNA: TGTGCCAGCAGGGGTGGGGGACTAGGCACTGAAGCTTTCTTT. Its translation: CASRGGGLGTEAFF.

This chain uses TRBV29-1 with TRBJ2-1; 9 nucleotides agree with TRBD2. V dropped 7 bases and J dropped 5; count of bases not matched to a gene: 3. Germline values: CDR1 SQVTM, CDR2 ANQGSEA. The CDR3 sequence is 12 residues long. DNA for the CDR3: TGCAGCGCTAGCGGGATTCACAATGAGCAGTTCTTC. Its translation: CSASGIHNEQFF.

J is TRBJ1-5 and V is TRBV19; 7 bases are a match to TRBD1. Looked up from germline, CDR1 is LNHDA and CDR2 is SQIVND (reference sequence). With 3 bases clipped from V and 9 bases from J, the junction kept 8 bases outside the gene matches. The CDR3 sequence is 14 residues long. In DNA, the CDR3 is TGTGCCAGTAGTATGAGACAGGGCCGTAGGCCCCAGCATTTT. The encoded protein is CASSMRQGRRPQHF. The whole variable domain, remainder taken from reference TRBV19 and TRBJ1-5, is DGGITQSPKYLFRKEGQNVTLSCEQNLNHDAMYWYRQDPGQGLRLIYYSQIVNDFQKGDIAEGYSVSREKKESFPLTVTSAQKNPTAFYLCASSMRQGRRPQHFGDGTRLSIL.

This clone was observed a few times. This chain connects TRBV5-4 to TRBJ2-1, with 7 nucleotides matching TRBD1. The CDR3 length is 14 residues. From germline, CDR1 is SGHNT and CDR2 YYREEE (reference sequence). V dropped 4 bases and J dropped 1; count of bases not matched to a gene: 2. The CDR3 DNA is TGTGCCAGCAGCCCGGGACAGTCCTACAATGAGCAGTTCTTC. This codes for CASSPGQSYNEQFF.

The chain uses TRBV5-1 and TRBJ1-6, with D unresolved. The CDR3 is 14 residues long. In germline, CDR1 is SGHRS, CDR2 YFSETQ. V lost 4 bases and J 9 bases, leaving 14 bases between the germline ends. The CDR3 coding sequence is TGCGCCAGCAGCCCGGCCTACGAGGGTTCACCCCTCCACTTT. Translation: CASSPAYEGSPLHF.

This rearrangement joins TRBV6-6 to TRBJ2-5, with a tentative D call TRBD1 (5 bases). This CDR3 region has 15 residues. CDR1 and CDR2 (germline): MNHNY, SVGAGI (reference sequence). Trimming took off 0 bases at V and 2 bases at J, with 10 bases between the two ends. CDR3 bases: TGTGCCAGCAGTTACTCTAGACAGAAGCAAGAGACCCAGTACTTC. It translates to CASSYSRQKQETQYF.

The chain is built from TRBV19 and TRBJ1-2, with D possibly TRBD1 on 5 matching bases. Trimming cost V 3 bases and J 2 bases, with 13 bases left between them. CDR1 and CDR2 from the germline V gene are LNHDA and SQIVND (reference sequence). This CDR3 is built from 15 residues. DNA of the CDR3: TGTGCCAGTAGTATCTCTCCAGGGCGAAACTATGGCTACACCTTC. This gives the protein CASSISPGRNYGYTF. Variable domain in full (rest from reference TRBV19 and TRBJ1-2): DGGITQSPKYLFRKEGQNVTLSCEQNLNHDAMYWYRQDPGQGLRLIYYSQIVNDFQKGDIAEGYSVSREKKESFPLTVTSAQKNPTAFYLCASSISPGRNYGYTFGSGTRLTVV.

This clone was seen only a few times. This chain connects TRBV9 to TRBJ2-7; maybe TRBD1 (6 bases). The CDR3 loop spans 15 amino acids. The ends were cut back, 2 bases at V and 6 bases at J, with 18 bases in the middle. Germline V gives CDR1 SGDLS, CDR2 YYNGEE. Written as DNA, the CDR3 is TGTGCCAGCAGCGTGGGGGCTACGGAGGTTCCCGAGCAGTACTTC. Translating gives CASSVGATEVPEQYF. Drawing the rest from reference TRBV9 and TRBJ2-7, the complete variable domain is DSGVTQTPKHLITATGQRVTLRCSPRSGDLSVYWYQQSLDQGLQFLIQYYNGEERAKGNILERFSAQQFPDLHSELNLSSLELGDSALYFCASSVGATEVPEQYFGPGTRLTVT.

V usage is TRBV6-1 and J usage is TRBJ1-5; no clear D. This CDR3 comprises 15 residues. V dropped 0 bases and J dropped 12 bases, with 18 bases sitting between them. CDR1 MNHNS and CDR2 SASEGT come from the germline V gene. CDR3 nucleotide sequence: TGTGCCAGCAGTGAAGCGCCGGACTCCTTGCGGGGCCAGCATTTT. This sequence encodes CASSEAPDSLRGQHF.

The chain employs TRBV4-1 and TRBJ1-4; possibly TRBD1 for D (6 bases). Trimming took 2 bases from V and 6 from J, leaving 10 bases between them. Per germline, CDR1 MGHRA and CDR2 YSYEKL. This CDR3 spans 14 amino acids. DNA of the CDR3: TGCGCCAGCAGCCAACAGGGGCCGGATGAAAAACTGTTTTTT. It codes for CASSQQGPDEKLFF.

The rearrangement links TRBV7-9 to TRBJ1-5, with 9 bases identical to TRBD1. CDR3 length equals 15 residues. V shed 0 bases and J 7 bases; nucleotides not matched to a gene: 4. Germline V gene lookup returns CDR1 SEHNR and CDR2 FQNEAQ (reference sequence). The CDR3, as DNA: TGTGCCAGCAGCTTAGCCGGGACAGGGTTACAGCCCCAGCATTTT. It encodes CASSLAGTGLQPQHF.

The chain carries TRBV2 and TRBJ2-3, with TRBD2 matching over 7 bases. The V gene's germline CDR1 is SNHLY and CDR2 FYNNEI. Losses at the gene ends were 1 base for V and 2 bases for J; bases not matched to a gene: 3. This CDR3 spans 15 amino acids. The CDR3: CASSEGTRSTDTQYF. For the CDR3, the DNA is TGTGCCAGCAGTGAAGGGACTAGGTCCACAGATACGCAGTATTTT. Using reference TRBV2 and TRBJ2-3 for the parts outside the CDR3, the full variable domain is EPEVTQTPSHQVTQMGQEVILRCVPISNHLYFYWYRQILGQKVEFLVSFYNNEISEKSEIFDDQFSVERPDGSNFTLKIRSTKLEDSAMYFCASSEGTRSTDTQYFGPGTRLTVL.

The chain is built from TRBV6-5 and TRBJ1-1; D is possibly TRBD1 (5 bases). CDR3 length: 13 residues. The germline CDR1 and CDR2 sequences are MNHEY and SVGAGI. Trimming shortened V by 5 bases and J by 10 bases, and 17 bases separated the two germline ends. The CDR3, as DNA: TGTGCCAGCAGTGAGCTCTCCAGCGGGGGAGCTTTCTTT. It specifies CASSELSSGGAFF.

This chain uses TRBV19 with TRBJ2-7, with TRBD1 identical over 10 bases. Trimming at V came to 3 bases and at J to 5 bases, leaving 7 bases not matched to a gene. The CDR3 extends over 15 amino acids. Germline loops: CDR1 LNHDA, CDR2 SQIVND (reference sequence). The CDR3 region is CASSIRTGGFDEQYF. The CDR3 DNA sequence: TGTGCCAGTAGTATCCGGACAGGGGGGTTCGACGAGCAGTACTTC. Filled out from reference TRBV19 and TRBJ2-7, the complete variable domain reads DGGITQSPKYLFRKEGQNVTLSCEQNLNHDAMYWYRQDPGQGLRLIYYSQIVNDFQKGDIAEGYSVSREKKESFPLTVTSAQKNPTAFYLCASSIRTGGFDEQYFGPGTRLTVT.

This clone was observed a few times. V and J are TRBV7-9 and TRBJ2-1; the D gene is possibly TRBD2 (6 bases). V was clipped by 5 bases and J by 12 bases, with 20 bases between them. The CDR3 spans 14 residues. CDR1 is SEHNR, CDR2 FQNEAQ, per germline (reference sequence). The CDR3 protein is CASSPLGTRGGQFF. CDR3 nucleotide sequence: TGTGCCAGCAGCCCACTGGGGACTCGTGGCGGGCAGTTCTTC.

This clone was picked up a small number of times. The V call is TRBV7-2, the J call TRBJ1-1, with TRBD1 matching over 7 bases. CDR1 and CDR2 (germline): SGHTA, FQGNSA. J was trimmed by 3 bases and V by 1 base; bases with no gene match: 5. This CDR3 is 15 amino acids long. Here the CDR3 reads CASSLDLGQDTEAFF. Here the CDR3 DNA reads TGTGCCAGCAGCTTAGACCTAGGACAGGACACTGAAGCTTTCTTT.

The chain joins TRBV2 to TRBJ1-6, with 10 positions matching TRBD1. V lost 9 bases to trimming and J lost 7 bases; unmatched junction nucleotides: 6. The CDR3 extends over 14 amino acids. Per germline, CDR1 SNHLY and CDR2 FYNNEI. The chain's CDR3 is CARNGQGVNSPLHF. In DNA, the CDR3 is TGTGCCAGAAACGGACAGGGGGTGAATTCACCCCTCCACTTT.

This clone showed up just a few times. The chain employs TRBV7-2 and TRBJ1-5, with D tentatively TRBD1 (5 bases). The CDR3 spans 15 residues. Germline CDR1 SGHTA, CDR2 FQGNSA. V dropped 4 bases and J dropped 0 bases, with 10 bases sitting between them. The CDR3 DNA follows: TGTGCCAGCAGCTCAGGGATCCATAGCAATCAGCCCCAGCATTTT. Its protein product is CASSSGIHSNQPQHF.

The rearrangement uses TRBV2 and TRBJ1-2, with no clear D. Germline V gives CDR1 SNHLY, CDR2 FYNNEI. V was shortened by 3 bases and J by 5 bases, with 10 bases between the two germline ends. This CDR3 is built from 13 residues. CDR3 sequence: CASSDRRTYGYTF. The CDR3 DNA sequence: TGTGCCAGCAGTGACAGGAGGACTTATGGCTACACCTTC.

The chain recombines TRBV7-3 with TRBJ2-7; TRBD1 agrees at 10 bases. V shed 5 bases and J 3 bases; nucleotides not matched to a gene: 7. Germline CDR1 reads SGHTA; CDR2 reads FQGTGA. This CDR3 comprises 15 residues. CDR3: CASSPTGTGDYEQYF. CDR3 nucleotides: TGTGCCAGCAGCCCAACCGGGACAGGGGACTACGAGCAGTACTTC.